This passage covers 17 T cell receptor beta chains from one sample sequenced in a study of T cell responses to AZD1222 COVID-19 vaccine. Measured with immunoSEQ multiplex PCR; TCRdb has only the in-frame clones, and not every one. The repertoire has 96,000 or so clones, 80% to 90% of them found once; the top ten carry around 1.6%. The sample was peripheral blood, taken on day 0 of AZD1222 vaccination. These receptors all stem from an adult in good health.

The gene calls are TRBV7-3 and TRBJ1-6; D ambiguous. Germline CDR1 SGHTA, CDR2 FQGTGA. There are 16 residues in the CDR3. The V gene lost 5 bases and the J gene lost 7 bases, with 18 bases spanning the gap. CDR3: CASSPFIKTGNSPLHF. CDR3 in DNA: TGTGCCAGCAGCCCATTCATTAAGACGGGGAATTCACCCCTCCACTTT.

Details on this clone: At one of its ends the junction is not consistent with the germline gene, which may arise from a read error. The chain is built from TRBV7-7 and TRBJ2-5, with 7 bases that match TRBD1. CDR3 length: 16 residues. CDR1 and CDR2 (germline): SSHAT, FNYEAQ (reference sequence). The CDR3 is CASSLGIDRARETQYF. The DNA of the CDR3 is TGTGCTAGCAGCTTAGGAATTGACAGGGCTAGAGAGACCCAGTACTTC.

The rearrangement links TRBV19 to TRBJ2-3, with D maybe TRBD2 (5 bases). V lost 7 bases and J lost 6, with 20 bases in between. The CDR3 has 15 amino acids. Looked up from germline, CDR1 is LNHDA and CDR2 is SQIVND (reference sequence). The DNA for the CDR3 is TGTGCCAGTACCTCGAGGTCTGACTTAGCGGATACGCAGTATTTT. Its translation is CASTSRSDLADTQYF.

The chain employs TRBV6-5 and TRBJ1-5, with 11 positions matching TRBD1. The CDR3 sequence is 14 residues long. Looked up from germline, CDR1 is MNHEY and CDR2 is SVGAGI. V lost 4 bases and J lost 5; bases outside the gene matches: 1. The chain's CDR3 is CASSLDRGHQPQHF. The CDR3 nucleotides are TGTGCCAGCAGTTTGGACAGGGGGCATCAGCCCCAGCATTTT.

The chain links TRBV6-5 to TRBJ1-5, with unresolved D. The CDR3 totals 13 residues. With 5 bases removed from V and 5 bases from J, the gap between germline ends came to 10 bases. The V gene's germline CDR1 is MNHEY and CDR2 SVGAGI. CDR3 coding DNA: TGTGCCAGCAGTCGAAGGCGGGATCAGCCCCAGCATTTT. Its translation is CASSRRRDQPQHF.

The rearrangement links TRBV28 to TRBJ1-2; TRBD1 is a possible D gene (5 bases). The CDR3 runs 13 residues. Germline CDR1 and CDR2: MDHEN and SYDVKM. Trimming left V 6 bases short and J 5 bases short, with 13 bases between. The CDR3 reads CASSLAGKYGYTF. DNA for the CDR3: TGTGCCAGCAGCCTCGCAGGGAAATATGGCTACACCTTC.

This chain uses TRBV4-1 with TRBJ2-1; the match to TRBD2 covers 12 bases. V lost 2 bases, J lost 0 bases, and 11 bases stayed unmatched. CDR1 and CDR2 (germline): MGHRA, YSYEKL. CDR3 size: 20 residues. The DNA for the CDR3 is TGCGCCAGCAGCCAATTCAAACTAGCGGGGGGTCGTCACTCCTACAATGAGCAGTTCTTC. Encoded protein: CASSQFKLAGGRHSYNEQFF.

The chain employs TRBV10-3 and TRBJ2-5, with 8 bases fitting TRBD2. The J segment lost 3 bases and the V segment lost 3 bases, leaving 0 bases of the junction unmatched. The V gene's germline CDR1 is ENHRY and CDR2 SYGVKD. The CDR3 is 13 amino acids. CDR3 sequence: CAISELAEETQYF. CDR3 in DNA: TGTGCCATCAGTGAACTAGCGGAAGAGACCCAGTACTTC.

The genes are TRBV11-3 and TRBJ2-2; 12 bases match TRBD2. The V and J ends lost 6 bases and 0 bases, in that order; junction bases with no gene match: 5. Germline V lookup: CDR1 SGHNT, CDR2 YENEEA. The CDR3 loop spans 17 amino acids. DNA of the CDR3: TGTGCCAGCAGGCTAGCGGGGGGGCCCACGAACACCGGGGAGCTGTTTTTT. Its protein is CASRLAGGPTNTGELFF.

V and J are TRBV6-5 and TRBJ1-2; D may be TRBD1 (5 bases). This CDR3 has 15 amino acids. Deletions cut 6 bases from V and 5 bases from J, with 19 bases between. Germline-derived CDR1 and CDR2 are MNHEY and SVGAGI. CDR3 protein: CASRTRGSQGYGYTF. The CDR3 DNA follows: TGTGCCAGCAGGACTCGGGGCAGCCAAGGATATGGCTACACCTTC.

This sequence joins TRBV3-1 (or the pseudogene TRBV3-2) and TRBJ2-7, with 9 bases that match TRBD1. Per the germline V gene, CDR1 is LGHDT and CDR2 is YNNKEL (reference sequence). The length of the CDR3 is 13 residues. The ends lost 8 bases at V and 6 bases at J; junction bases unmatched: 8. In DNA form, the CDR3 reads TGTGCCAGCTCCCTAACAGGGGGCGGCGAGCAGTACTTC. The encoded protein is CASSLTGGGEQYF.

This clone is a singleton in its sample. This chain links TRBV4-2 with TRBJ1-2; no reliable D call. The CDR3 runs to 15 residues. CDR1 and CDR2 (germline): LGHNA, YNFKEQ. The V end was cut by 2 bases, the J end by 4 bases, with 14 bases between. Written as DNA, the CDR3 is TGTGCCAGCAGCCAAAACACCGGCCTTCTCTATGGCTACACCTTC. It is translated as CASSQNTGLLYGYTF.

This clone has a single count. V gene TRBV3-1 (or the pseudogene TRBV3-2) combines with J gene TRBJ1-1; D gene uncertain. Trimming stripped 1 base from V and 7 bases from J, with 7 bases between. Germline V gives CDR1 LGHDT, CDR2 YNNKEL (reference sequence). The CDR3 is made up of 12 amino acids. CDR3 sequence (DNA): TGTGCCAGCAGCCAAGTGGCAGATGAAGCTTTCTTT. Translation: CASSQVADEAFF.

The J gene is TRBJ1-2, the V gene TRBV4-2; TRBD1 might be the D (5 bases). Trimming removed 3 bases at V and 8 bases at J, with 22 bases between. Germline V gene data show CDR1 as LGHNA and CDR2 as YNFKEQ. There are 16 residues in the CDR3. CDR3 sequence reads: CASSQEGQPRSGGYTF. The CDR3, as DNA: TGTGCCAGCAGCCAGGAAGGACAACCCCGGTCAGGGGGCTACACCTTC.

With respect to this clone: Other nucleotide sequences in the sample specify the same CDR3. The rearrangement uses TRBV7-3 and TRBJ2-2; 8 nucleotides agree with TRBD1. With 5 bases clipped from V and 5 bases from J, the junction kept 7 bases outside the gene matches. The CDR3 is 15 amino acids. CDR1 is SGHTA, CDR2 FQGTGA, per germline. CDR3 DNA: TGTGCCAGCAGCCCCGGGACAGGCCGAACCGGGGAGCTGTTTTTT. Amino acids: CASSPGTGRTGELFF.

This rearrangement joins TRBV19 to TRBJ1-1; 7 positions match TRBD1. The trim removed 5 bases at V and 1 base at J, leaving 4 bases unmatched. The CDR3 spans 14 residues. Looked up from germline, CDR1 is LNHDA and CDR2 is SQIVND (reference sequence). CDR3 sequence reads: CASSRGQRNTEAFF. DNA for the CDR3: TGTGCCAGTAGTCGGGGACAGCGGAACACTGAAGCTTTCTTT. The full variable domain, rest sourced from reference TRBV19 and TRBJ1-1, is DGGITQSPKYLFRKEGQNVTLSCEQNLNHDAMYWYRQDPGQGLRLIYYSQIVNDFQKGDIAEGYSVSREKKESFPLTVTSAQKNPTAFYLCASSRGQRNTEAFFGQGTRLTVV.

The chain combines TRBV2 with TRBJ2-1, with 9 positions matching TRBD2. After removal of 7 bases from V and 7 bases from J, the junction contained 11 bases not matched to a gene. In germline, CDR1 is SNHLY, CDR2 FYNNEI. The length of the CDR3 is 15 residues. For the CDR3, the DNA is TGTGCCAGCATGTCAGTAGCGGGGGAGCCTAATGAGCAGTTCTTC. It encodes CASMSVAGEPNEQFF.